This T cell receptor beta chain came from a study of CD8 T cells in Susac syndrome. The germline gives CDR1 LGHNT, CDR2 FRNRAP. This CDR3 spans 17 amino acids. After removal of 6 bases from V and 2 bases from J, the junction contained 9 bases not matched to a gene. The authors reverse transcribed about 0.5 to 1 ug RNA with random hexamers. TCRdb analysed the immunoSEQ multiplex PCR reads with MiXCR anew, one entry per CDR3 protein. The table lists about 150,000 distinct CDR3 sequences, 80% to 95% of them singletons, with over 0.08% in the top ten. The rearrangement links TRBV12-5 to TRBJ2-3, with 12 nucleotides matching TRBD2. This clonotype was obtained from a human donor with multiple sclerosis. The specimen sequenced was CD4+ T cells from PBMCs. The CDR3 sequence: CASGPRPSGRATDTQYF. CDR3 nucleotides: TGTGCTAGTGGCCCGAGGCCTAGCGGGAGGGCCACAGATACGCAGTATTTT.